This T cell receptor beta chain was profiled in a study of cytomegalovirus exposure and HLA in healthy donors. The PCR was carried out with 60 Vbeta primers and 13 Jbeta primers. Here immunoSEQ multiplex PCR was the method, and the copy in TCRdb shows in-frame clones only, minus some. The table has some 190,000 clones, 75% to 90% seen once. V shed 0 bases and J shed 7 bases, with 18 bases lying between them. The CDR3 spans 16 residues. Germline CDR1 reads LGHNA; CDR2 reads YNFKEQ. This rearrangement joins TRBV4-2 to TRBJ1-2; maybe TRBD1 (5 bases). The sample taken for sequencing was PBMCs. The TCR comes from a man aged 30-40 years in good health and CMV-seronegative. DNA for the CDR3: TGTGCCAGCAGCCAAGAGGAACCCAGTCAGGGAGGTGGCTACACCTTC. Its protein product is CASSQEEPSQGGGYTF.